These 15 T cell receptor beta chains came from one sample sequenced in a study of blood T cell repertoires in COVID-19. Profiled with immunoSEQ multiplex PCR; TCRdb holds only in-frame clones, not every one. Seen here are about 100,000 clones, about 86% observed once, and the top ten hold 5%. The sample consisted of peripheral blood. The receptors shown here come from a human donor in a cohort sampled during active COVID-19.

The rearrangement links TRBV27 to TRBJ2-1; D is undetermined. This CDR3 spans 12 amino acids. Germline assignment: CDR1 MNHEY and CDR2 SMNVEV (reference sequence). The V and J ends lost 6 bases and 2 bases respectively, with 5 bases between them. In nucleotides, the CDR3 is TGTGCCAGCAGAGAGGCCTACAATGAGCAGTTCTTC. This gives the protein CASREAYNEQFF.

This chain joins TRBV7-3 and TRBJ2-2; D perhaps matches TRBD1 (6 bases). This CDR3 region has 13 residues. V gave up 4 bases and J gave up 5 bases, with 8 bases separating them. From germline, CDR1 is SGHTA and CDR2 FQGTGA. CDR3 residues: CASSSTGTGELFF. The CDR3 DNA reads TGTGCCAGCAGCTCGACAGGTACCGGGGAGCTGTTTTTT.

The chain links TRBV30 to TRBJ2-7; D is undetermined. The CDR3 is 11 residues long. Germline-derived CDR1 and CDR2 are GTSNPN and SVGIG (reference sequence). Trimming shortened V by 2 bases and J by 5 bases, and 7 bases separated the two germline ends. CDR3 in DNA: TGTGCCTGGAGTAGCGTTGACGAGCAGTACTTC. As protein: CAWSSVDEQYF.

The chain is built from TRBV3-1 (or the pseudogene TRBV3-2) and TRBJ2-7; 11 nucleotides align to TRBD2. The J segment lost 8 bases and the V segment lost 4 bases, leaving 7 bases of the junction unmatched. Germline lookup yields CDR1 LGHDT and CDR2 YNNKEL (reference sequence). The CDR3 is 14 residues long. Written as DNA, the CDR3 is TGTGCCAGCAGCCCTCGGACTAGCGGGTCCCAGCAGTACTTC. Protein sequence: CASSPRTSGSQQYF.

The J gene is TRBJ1-2, the V gene TRBV7-2, with D unclear. CDR3 length: 13 amino acids. V lost 5 bases to trimming and J lost 4 bases, with 11 bases between them. Germline CDR1 reads SGHTA; CDR2 reads FQGNSA. CDR3 region: CASSPRETYGYTF. CDR3 in DNA: TGTGCCAGCAGCCCCCGGGAAACCTATGGCTACACCTTC.

This clone occurred once. The chain links TRBV28 to TRBJ1-5; 7 positions match TRBD1. With V trimmed by 7 bases and J by 5 bases, 5 bases remained unmatched. The CDR3 has 13 amino acids. Per germline, CDR1 MDHEN and CDR2 SYDVKM. CDR3 in DNA: TGTGCCAGCACCAGACAGGGTTATCAGCCCCAGCATTTT. This translates into CASTRQGYQPQHF. The complete variable domain, with remaining parts taken from reference TRBV28 and TRBJ1-5, reads DVKVTQSSRYLVKRTGEKVFLECVQDMDHENMFWYRQDPGLGLRLIYFSYDVKMKEKGDIPEGYSVSREKKERFSLILESASTNQTSMYLCASTRQGYQPQHFGDGTRLSIL.

Of note for this clone: Relative to the germline gene, one junction end is altered; a read error may explain this. J is TRBJ2-1 and V is TRBV6-2 or TRBV6-3, with 7 bases aligning to TRBD2. The CDR3 has 17 residues. The germline V gene has CDR1 MNHEY and CDR2 SVGEGT. In DNA form, the CDR3 reads TGTGCCAGCAGTCCACCCTTTGGCGGGGGACCCCTCAATCAGCAGTTCTTC. Its protein product is CASSPPFGGGPLNQQFF.

The chain recombines TRBV28 with TRBJ2-1, with 9 bases lining up with TRBD1. CDR1 is MDHEN, CDR2 SYDVKM, per germline. CDR3 length: 15 residues. The J segment lost 6 bases and the V segment lost 4 bases, leaving 7 bases of the junction unmatched. The CDR3 sequence is CASSSRDRAANEQFF. CDR3 nucleotide sequence: TGTGCCAGCAGTTCCCGGGACAGGGCGGCCAATGAGCAGTTCTTC. Full variable domain (missing parts from reference TRBV28 and TRBJ2-1): DVKVTQSSRYLVKRTGEKVFLECVQDMDHENMFWYRQDPGLGLRLIYFSYDVKMKEKGDIPEGYSVSREKKERFSLILESASTNQTSMYLCASSSRDRAANEQFFGPGTRLTVL.

The CDR3 reads CASSWGLASYNEQFF. The CDR3 coding sequence is TGCGCCAGCAGCTGGGGACTAGCATCCTACAATGAGCAGTTCTTC. The chain employs TRBV5-1 and TRBJ2-1, with 9 bases that match TRBD2. Germline values: CDR1 SGHRS, CDR2 YFSETQ. V lost 3 bases, J lost 1 base, and 2 bases stayed unmatched. CDR3 length: 15 residues.

The J gene is TRBJ1-6, the V gene TRBV7-2, with D perhaps TRBD1 (5 bases). V was pared by 2 bases and J by 7 bases, with 12 bases between. This CDR3 is built from 15 residues. Germline V gives CDR1 SGHTA, CDR2 FQGNSA. The CDR3 DNA sequence: TGTGCCAGCAGCTTAAACCTCGGGGGGAATTCACCCCTCCACTTT. This translates into CASSLNLGGNSPLHF.

CDR3 bases: TGTGCCAGCAGCTTAGTTCCGACTAGCGGGAGGATCGAGCAGTTCTTC. Translating gives CASSLVPTSGRIEQFF. The chain has TRBV7-2 and TRBJ2-1; TRBD2 matches 13 bases. Germline V lookup: CDR1 SGHTA, CDR2 FQGNSA. This CDR3 has 16 amino acids. V shed 1 base, J shed 10 bases, and the junction held 7 bases outside the gene matches.

This chain connects TRBV6-5 to TRBJ2-2; TRBD2 is a possible D gene (6 bases). From germline, CDR1 is MNHEY and CDR2 SVGAGI. The CDR3 consists of 14 residues. V was pared by 6 bases and J by 3 bases, with 11 bases between. CDR3 amino acids: CASSVWGDTGELFF. The CDR3 DNA sequence: TGTGCCAGCAGCGTTTGGGGGGACACCGGGGAGCTGTTTTTT.

CDR3 residues: CASSSVADPYNEQFF. The CDR3 region has the DNA TGCGCCAGCAGCTCAGTAGCGGACCCCTACAATGAGCAGTTCTTC. The chain is built from TRBV4-1 and TRBJ2-1, with D possibly TRBD2 on 6 matching bases. CDR1 and CDR2 from the germline V gene are MGHRA and YSYEKL. V was trimmed by 5 bases and J by 2 bases, leaving 13 bases between them. The CDR3 totals 15 residues.

This clone was picked up a small number of times. The CDR3 here is CASSLGLAGGLSEQFF. The CDR3 DNA is TGTGCCAGCAGCCTAGGACTAGCGGGAGGGCTGAGTGAGCAGTTCTTC. The chain joins TRBV5-4 to TRBJ2-1, with 15 bases lining up with TRBD2. With V trimmed by 4 bases and J by 9 bases, 8 bases remained unmatched. Germline V gene data show CDR1 as SGHNT and CDR2 as YYREEE (reference sequence). This CDR3 has 16 amino acids.

V and J are TRBV28 and TRBJ1-5; D may be TRBD1 (6 bases). Germline values: CDR1 MDHEN, CDR2 SYDVKM. The CDR3 length is 18 residues. V gave up 3 bases and J gave up 4 bases, with 22 bases separating them. The CDR3 DNA reads as TGTGCCAGCAGTTTTTTCGTAGCCGGGACACGAGGGAATCAGCCCCAGCATTTT. Translating it yields CASSFFVAGTRGNQPQHF. The full variable domain, its missing parts supplied by reference TRBV28 and TRBJ1-5, is DVKVTQSSRYLVKRTGEKVFLECVQDMDHENMFWYRQDPGLGLRLIYFSYDVKMKEKGDIPEGYSVSREKKERFSLILESASTNQTSMYLCASSFFVAGTRGNQPQHFGDGTRLSIL.